The subject of this entry is one TCR beta chain. This clonotype was seen many times. Its antigen is unknown. Within one base of it there is no much larger clone, and no base qualities were kept. This entry belongs to a study of T-cell memory formation after mild COVID-19 (dated by TCRdb to the early 2020s). A note on the overall study: Most TCR sequence clusters were specific to one of the two donors. Longitudinal TCRalpha and TCRbeta repertoire sequencing tracked T-cell clones expanding and contracting after mild COVID-19 in a couple of donors. Two young, previously healthy adult volunteers, one female and one male, were included in the cohort.

Study-wide conclusions, independent of this receptor: Contracting CD4+ clones were found mainly in CM and EM memory subsets, while CD8+ clones were enriched in EMRA. SARS-CoV-2 specificity of the second-wave clones peaking on day 37 was not confirmed. Clones that contracted from day 15 to 85 showed balanced CD4/CD8 phenotypes, whereas a second wave of clones that expanded from day 15 to 37 leaned towards CD4+. Some responding clones were detected in pre-infection memory, suggesting pre-existing cross-reactive memory T cells joined the SARS-CoV-2 response. The study covered only a couple of mild cases, and larger cohorts including severe cases with pre-infection samples were considered necessary.

The data were produced on an Illumina NovaSeq 6000. TCRalpha and TCRbeta cDNA libraries were constructed by 5'RACE with constant-segment primers, with sample barcodes and unique molecular identifiers being introduced. Trizol reagent was used to extract RNA from every sample. Libraries were amplified in two PCR steps, with a second sample barcode and Illumina TruSeq adapters added in the second step. Sequencing of the libraries was done on an Illumina NovaSeq, producing 2 x 150 bp paired-end reads. The study's processing was this. Reads were demultiplexed and collapsed into UMI-guided consensus sequences with migec v1.2.7. Using mixcr v2.1.11, the UMI consensuses were aligned to TRA and TRB V and J templates and assembled into clonotypes. Expanded or contracted clonotypes were those called significant by both edgeR and NoisET, with noise models trained on biological replicates. For edgeR calls, a false discovery rate-adjusted p below 0.01 and a log2 fold-change threshold of 1 were applied. As an exploratory analysis of dynamics, PCA with hierarchical clustering was applied to max-normalized trajectories of the 1000 most abundant clonotypes. Separately sequenced CD4+ and CD8+ repertoires were used to assign the CD4 or CD8 phenotype of responding clones. In-frame beta chains were kept once TCRdb had trimmed the public reads at Q25 with fastp and called clones with MiXCR. Duplicate CDR3 protein sequences are folded into a single record with the most common DNA and genes. These V and J calls originate from TCRdb's pipeline instead of the authors' own analysis. This sample gives hundreds of thousands of distinct CDR3 sequences in total; approximately 16% of them show up just once. 3% to 4.5% of the sample belongs to the ten largest clones.

Ficoll-Paque density gradient centrifugation was used to isolate PBMCs. Material: PBMCs or a T cell subset sorted from them (not recorded which). This receptor was taken from a man aged 18 to 30 who had mild COVID-19 (a few samples of this study predate the infection). The sample titles of this study are shuffled in the database, so cell type and time point are left out; the donor was told from shared clones.

The CDR3 sequence is CASRRTRIQETQYF. The nucleotide sequence is given as TGTGCCAGCAGGCGTACTAGGATCCAAGAGACCCAGTACTTC. The rearranged segments are TRBV7-2 and TRBJ2-5; possibly the D gene is TRBD2, per 5 matching bases. V loses 6 bases of germline sequence and J loses 1 base, and the interval between the two ends is 12 bases. Inclusive of the bounding cysteine and phenylalanine, the CDR3 is 14 residues long. The entry retains the CDR3 DNA only, 42 bases that are in frame from base 1. As encoded in the germline V gene, CDR1 is SGHTA while CDR2 is FQGNSA.